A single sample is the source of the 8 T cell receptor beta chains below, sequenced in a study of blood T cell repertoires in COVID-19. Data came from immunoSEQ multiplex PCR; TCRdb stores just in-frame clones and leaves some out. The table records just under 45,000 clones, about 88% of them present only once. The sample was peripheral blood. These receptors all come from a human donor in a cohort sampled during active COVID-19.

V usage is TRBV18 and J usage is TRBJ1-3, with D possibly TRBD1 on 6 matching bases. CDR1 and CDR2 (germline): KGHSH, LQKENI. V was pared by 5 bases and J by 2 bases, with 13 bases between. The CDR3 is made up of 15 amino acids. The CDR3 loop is CASSEDRGTGNTIYF. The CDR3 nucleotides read TGTGCCAGCTCAGAGGACAGAGGGACTGGAAACACCATATATTTT.

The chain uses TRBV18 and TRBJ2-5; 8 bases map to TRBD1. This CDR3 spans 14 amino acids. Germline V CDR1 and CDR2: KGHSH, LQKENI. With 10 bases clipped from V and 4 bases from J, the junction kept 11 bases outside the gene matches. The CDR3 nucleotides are TGTGCCACCACTCAGACCGGACAGGGAGAGACCCAGTACTTC. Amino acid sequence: CATTQTGQGETQYF.

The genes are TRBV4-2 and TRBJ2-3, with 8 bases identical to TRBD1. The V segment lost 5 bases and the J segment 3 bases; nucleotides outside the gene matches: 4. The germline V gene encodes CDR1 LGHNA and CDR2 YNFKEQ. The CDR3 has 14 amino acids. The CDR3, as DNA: TGTGCCAGCAGCTCGCGGACAGGGACAGATACGCAGTATTTT. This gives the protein CASSSRTGTDTQYF.

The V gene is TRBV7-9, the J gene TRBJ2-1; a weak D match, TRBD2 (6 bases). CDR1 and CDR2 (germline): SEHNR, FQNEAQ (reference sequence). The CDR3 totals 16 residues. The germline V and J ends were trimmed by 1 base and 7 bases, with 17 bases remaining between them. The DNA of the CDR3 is TGTGCCAGCAGCTTAGATGGGGGGTGGGATTGGAATGAGCAGTTCTTC. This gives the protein CASSLDGGWDWNEQFF.

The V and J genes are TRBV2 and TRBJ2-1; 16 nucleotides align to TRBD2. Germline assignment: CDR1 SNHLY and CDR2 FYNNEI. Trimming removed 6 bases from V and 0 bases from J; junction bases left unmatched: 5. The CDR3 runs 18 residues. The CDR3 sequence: CASSPGLAGGSSYNEQFF. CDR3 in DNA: TGTGCCAGCAGCCCGGGACTAGCGGGGGGGAGCTCCTACAATGAGCAGTTCTTC.

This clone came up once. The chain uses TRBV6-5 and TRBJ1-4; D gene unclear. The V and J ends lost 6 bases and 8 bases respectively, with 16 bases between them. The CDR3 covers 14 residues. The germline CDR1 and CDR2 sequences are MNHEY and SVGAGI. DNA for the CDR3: TGTGCCAGCAGCCTTCAGAAACCGGGAGAAAAACTGTTTTTT. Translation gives CASSLQKPGEKLFF.

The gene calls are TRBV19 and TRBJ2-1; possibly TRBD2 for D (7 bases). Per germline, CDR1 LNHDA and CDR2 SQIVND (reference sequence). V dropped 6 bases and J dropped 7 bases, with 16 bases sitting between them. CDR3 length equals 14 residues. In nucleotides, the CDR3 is TGTGCCAGTAGGATGGAGGGGGGGCGGAATGAGCAGTTCTTC. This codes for CASRMEGGRNEQFF.

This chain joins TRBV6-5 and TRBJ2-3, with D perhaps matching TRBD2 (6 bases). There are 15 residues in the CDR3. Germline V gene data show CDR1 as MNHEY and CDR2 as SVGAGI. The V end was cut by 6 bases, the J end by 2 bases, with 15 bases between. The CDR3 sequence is CASRAPGTFTDTQYF. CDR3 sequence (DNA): TGTGCCAGCAGAGCTCCCGGGACTTTCACAGATACGCAGTATTTT.